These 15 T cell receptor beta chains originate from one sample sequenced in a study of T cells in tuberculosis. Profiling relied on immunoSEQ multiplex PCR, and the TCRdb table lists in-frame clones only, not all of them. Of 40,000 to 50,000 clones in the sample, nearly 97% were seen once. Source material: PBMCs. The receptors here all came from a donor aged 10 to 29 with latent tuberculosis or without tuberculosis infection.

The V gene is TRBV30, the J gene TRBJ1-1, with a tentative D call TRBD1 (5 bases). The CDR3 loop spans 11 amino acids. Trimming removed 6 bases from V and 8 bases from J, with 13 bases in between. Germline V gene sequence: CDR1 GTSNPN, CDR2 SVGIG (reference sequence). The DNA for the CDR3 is TGTGCCTGTTCAGGCGGGGACGAAGCTTTCTTT. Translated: CACSGGDEAFF.

The CDR3 region is CAISAGQGGGYTF. Written as DNA, the CDR3 is TGTGCCATCAGTGCGGGACAGGGGGGCGGCTACACCTTC. The genes are TRBV10-3 and TRBJ1-2; 11 nucleotides match TRBD1. From germline, CDR1 is ENHRY and CDR2 SYGVKD. The CDR3 is made up of 13 amino acids. After removal of 4 bases from V and 8 bases from J, the junction contained 3 bases not matched to a gene.

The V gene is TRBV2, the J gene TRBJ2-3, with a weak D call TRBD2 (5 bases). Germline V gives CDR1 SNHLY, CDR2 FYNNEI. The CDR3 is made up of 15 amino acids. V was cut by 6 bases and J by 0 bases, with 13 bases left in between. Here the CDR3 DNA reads TGTGCCAGCAGAGGTCCGGGCGGGAGCACAGATACGCAGTATTTT. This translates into CASRGPGGSTDTQYF.

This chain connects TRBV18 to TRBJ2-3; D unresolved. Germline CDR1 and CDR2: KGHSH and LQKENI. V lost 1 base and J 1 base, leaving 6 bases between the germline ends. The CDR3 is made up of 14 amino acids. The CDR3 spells CASSPLPGTDTQYF. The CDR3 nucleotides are TGTGCCAGCTCACCACTTCCGGGCACAGATACGCAGTATTTT.

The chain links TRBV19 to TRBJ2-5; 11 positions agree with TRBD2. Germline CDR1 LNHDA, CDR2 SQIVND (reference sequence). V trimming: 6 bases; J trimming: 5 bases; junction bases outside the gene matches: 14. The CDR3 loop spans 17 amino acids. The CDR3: CASSPVFVAGGRETQYF. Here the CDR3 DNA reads TGTGCCAGTAGCCCAGTTTTCGTAGCGGGGGGGCGGGAGACCCAGTACTTC.

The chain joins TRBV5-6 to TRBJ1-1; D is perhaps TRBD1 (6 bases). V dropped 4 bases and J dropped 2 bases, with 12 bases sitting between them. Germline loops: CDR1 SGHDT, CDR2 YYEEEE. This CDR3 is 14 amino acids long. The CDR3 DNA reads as TGTGCCAGCAGCCGCCTCAGGGGAAACACTGAAGCTTTCTTT. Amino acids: CASSRLRGNTEAFF. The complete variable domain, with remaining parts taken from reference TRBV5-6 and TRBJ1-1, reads DAGVTQSPTHLIKTRGQQVTLRCSPKSGHDTVSWYQQALGQGPQFIFQYYEEEERQRGNFPDRFSGHQFPNYSSELNVNALLLGDSALYLCASSRLRGNTEAFFGQGTRLTVV.

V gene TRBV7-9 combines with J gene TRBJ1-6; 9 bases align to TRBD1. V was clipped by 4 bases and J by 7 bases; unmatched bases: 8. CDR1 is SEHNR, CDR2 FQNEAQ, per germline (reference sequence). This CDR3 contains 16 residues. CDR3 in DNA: TGTGCCAGCAGCTCGGACAGGGGAGTACAAAATTCACCCCTCCACTTT. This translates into CASSSDRGVQNSPLHF. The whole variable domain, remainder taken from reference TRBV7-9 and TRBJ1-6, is DTGVSQNPRHKITKRGQNVTFRCDPISEHNRLYWYRQTLGQGPEFLTYFQNEAQLEKSRLLSDRFSAERPKGSFSTLEIQRTEQGDSAMYLCASSSDRGVQNSPLHFGNGTRLTVT.

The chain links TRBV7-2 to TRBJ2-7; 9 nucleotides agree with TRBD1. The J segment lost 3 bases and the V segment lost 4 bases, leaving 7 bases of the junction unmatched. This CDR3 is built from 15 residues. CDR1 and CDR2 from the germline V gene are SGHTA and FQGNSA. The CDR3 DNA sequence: TGTGCCAGCAGCTATCCCCCGGGACAGGGCTACGAGCAGTACTTC. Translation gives CASSYPPGQGYEQYF.

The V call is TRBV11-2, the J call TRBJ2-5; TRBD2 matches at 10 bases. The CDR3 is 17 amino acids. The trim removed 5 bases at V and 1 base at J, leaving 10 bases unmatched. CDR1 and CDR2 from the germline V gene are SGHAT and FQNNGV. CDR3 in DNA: TGTGCCAGCAGCCAACGAAGGACTAGCGGACTCCAAGAGACCCAGTACTTC. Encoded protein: CASSQRRTSGLQETQYF.

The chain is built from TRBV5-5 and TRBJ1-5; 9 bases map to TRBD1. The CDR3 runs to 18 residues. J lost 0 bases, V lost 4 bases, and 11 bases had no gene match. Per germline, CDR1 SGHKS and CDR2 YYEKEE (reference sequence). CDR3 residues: CASSPRTGDLFSNQPQHF. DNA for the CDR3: TGTGCCAGCAGCCCGAGGACAGGGGATTTGTTTAGCAATCAGCCCCAGCATTTT.

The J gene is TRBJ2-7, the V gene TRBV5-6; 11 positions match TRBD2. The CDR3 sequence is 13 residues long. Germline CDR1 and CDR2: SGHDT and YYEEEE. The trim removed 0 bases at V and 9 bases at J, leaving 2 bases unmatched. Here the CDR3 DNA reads TGTGCCAGCAGCTTGGGACTAGCGGGGCGGCAGTACTTC. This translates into CASSLGLAGRQYF.

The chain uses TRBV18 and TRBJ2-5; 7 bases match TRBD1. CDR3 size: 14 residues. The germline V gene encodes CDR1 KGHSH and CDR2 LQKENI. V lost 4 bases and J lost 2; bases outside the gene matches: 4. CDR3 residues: CASSRATGQETQYF. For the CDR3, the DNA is TGTGCCAGCTCACGCGCGACAGGGCAAGAGACCCAGTACTTC.

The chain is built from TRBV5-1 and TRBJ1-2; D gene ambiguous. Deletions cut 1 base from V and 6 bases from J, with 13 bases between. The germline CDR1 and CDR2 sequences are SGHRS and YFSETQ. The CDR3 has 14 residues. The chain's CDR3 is CASSLLGQRNGYTF. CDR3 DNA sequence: TGCGCCAGCAGCTTGTTGGGCCAAAGGAATGGCTACACCTTC.

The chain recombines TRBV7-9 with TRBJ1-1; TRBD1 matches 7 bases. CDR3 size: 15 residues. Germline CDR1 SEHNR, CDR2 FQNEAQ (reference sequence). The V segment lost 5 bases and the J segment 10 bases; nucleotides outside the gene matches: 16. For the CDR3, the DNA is TGTGCCAGCAGCATACACCCGGGAGGGGGCTTTGGAGCTTTCTTT. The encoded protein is CASSIHPGGGFGAFF.

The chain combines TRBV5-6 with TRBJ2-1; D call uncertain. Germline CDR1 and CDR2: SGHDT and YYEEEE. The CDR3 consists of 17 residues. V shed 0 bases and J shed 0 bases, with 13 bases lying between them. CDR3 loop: CASSLVPSPSSYNEQFF. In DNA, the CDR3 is TGTGCCAGCAGCTTGGTACCTTCCCCGAGCTCCTACAATGAGCAGTTCTTC.